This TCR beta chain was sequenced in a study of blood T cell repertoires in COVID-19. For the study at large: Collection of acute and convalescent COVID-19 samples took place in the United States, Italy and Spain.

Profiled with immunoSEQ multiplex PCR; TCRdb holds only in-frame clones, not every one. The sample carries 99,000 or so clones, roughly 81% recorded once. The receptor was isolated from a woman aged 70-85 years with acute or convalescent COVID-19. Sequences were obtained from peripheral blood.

In DNA, the CDR3 is TGTGCCAGCAGCTTGGGAGGAAGCGCCTACGAGCAGTACTTC. It translates to CASSLGGSAYEQYF. This chain connects TRBV5-4 to TRBJ2-7; D is uncertain. The germline V gene has CDR1 SGHNT and CDR2 YYREEE (reference sequence). V lost 0 bases and J lost 2, with 9 bases in between. The CDR3 totals 14 residues.